The 8 T cell receptor beta chains presented below share a single source sample, sequenced in a study of T cell responses to AZD1222 COVID-19 vaccine. The data were produced by immunoSEQ multiplex PCR, yet TCRdb's version contains in-frame clones alone and is incomplete. Of tens of thousands of clones listed, about 88% were seen once; the top ten hold about an eighth. Sequenced here: peripheral blood, sampled on day 0 of AZD1222 vaccination. The receptors stem from an adult in good health.

V gene TRBV28 combines with J gene TRBJ1-2; D is undetermined. V lost 6 bases to trimming and J lost 5 bases, with 22 bases between them. The germline V gene encodes CDR1 MDHEN and CDR2 SYDVKM. The CDR3 runs to 16 residues. CDR3 sequence: CASSISAFSVLYGYTF. In DNA, the CDR3 is TGTGCCAGCAGCATATCAGCCTTCTCCGTTCTTTATGGCTACACCTTC.

This clone is a singleton in its sample. V is TRBV30 and J is TRBJ2-7, with 8 bases aligning to TRBD2. The CDR3 runs to 14 residues. Germline V lookup: CDR1 GTSNPN, CDR2 SVGIG (reference sequence). Germline trimming cut 4 bases from V and 3 bases from J; bases unmatched to any gene: 8. The DNA of the CDR3 is TGTGCCTGGACCGGGGGGGGTACGGTCTACGAGCAGTACTTC. Its protein product is CAWTGGGTVYEQYF.

V is TRBV9 and J is TRBJ1-1; no firm D call. This CDR3 is 13 amino acids long. Germline loops: CDR1 SGDLS, CDR2 YYNGEE. Trimming cost V 0 bases and J 5 bases, with 8 bases left between them. In DNA form, the CDR3 reads TGTGCCAGCAGCGTAGTACGAGAAACTGAAGCTTTCTTT. Its translation: CASSVVRETEAFF.

The V call is TRBV27, the J call TRBJ1-6, with 7 positions matching TRBD1. Germline assignment: CDR1 MNHEY and CDR2 SMNVEV (reference sequence). This CDR3 contains 16 residues. V lost 6 bases and J lost 5; bases outside the gene matches: 10. The CDR3 DNA sequence: TGTGCCAGCAGGCCTCGACAGGGTTTCGATAATTCACCCCTCCACTTT. It yields the protein CASRPRQGFDNSPLHF.

This clone was counted between two and nine times. The rearrangement links TRBV5-4 to TRBJ1-2, with D tentatively TRBD1 (6 bases). V was trimmed by 0 bases and J by 8 bases, leaving 17 bases between them. This CDR3 is 15 amino acids long. Per the germline V gene, CDR1 is SGHNT and CDR2 is YYREEE (reference sequence). This CDR3 is CASSLDPGQPRGYTF. CDR3 nucleotide sequence: TGTGCCAGCAGCTTGGACCCTGGACAGCCCCGCGGCTACACCTTC.

The chain links TRBV6-6 to TRBJ1-1; possible D gene TRBD1, 5 bases. The V gene's germline CDR1 is MNHNY and CDR2 SVGAGI (reference sequence). Trimming shortened V by 2 bases and J by 4 bases, and 14 bases separated the two germline ends. CDR3 size: 15 residues. The CDR3 here is CASSYLKGRGTEAFF. CDR3 nucleotides: TGTGCCAGCAGTTACCTGAAGGGTAGGGGCACTGAAGCTTTCTTT.

The gene calls are TRBV3-1 (or the pseudogene TRBV3-2) and TRBJ2-3, with D uncertain. The CDR3 is made up of 11 amino acids. Germline CDR1 and CDR2: LGHDT and YNNKEL (reference sequence). Trimming left V 8 bases short and J 2 bases short, with 5 bases between. CDR3 sequence (DNA): TGTGCCAGCGGTCTCACAGATACGCAGTATTTT. As protein: CASGLTDTQYF.

J is TRBJ1-1 and V is TRBV7-2; D may be TRBD1 (5 bases). Germline CDR1 reads SGHTA; CDR2 reads FQGNSA. The CDR3 extends over 13 amino acids. Trimming took 6 bases from V and 0 from J, leaving 8 bases between them. The CDR3 coding sequence is TGTGCCAGCAGGGGGGAGATGAACACTGAAGCTTTCTTT. It translates to CASRGEMNTEAFF.